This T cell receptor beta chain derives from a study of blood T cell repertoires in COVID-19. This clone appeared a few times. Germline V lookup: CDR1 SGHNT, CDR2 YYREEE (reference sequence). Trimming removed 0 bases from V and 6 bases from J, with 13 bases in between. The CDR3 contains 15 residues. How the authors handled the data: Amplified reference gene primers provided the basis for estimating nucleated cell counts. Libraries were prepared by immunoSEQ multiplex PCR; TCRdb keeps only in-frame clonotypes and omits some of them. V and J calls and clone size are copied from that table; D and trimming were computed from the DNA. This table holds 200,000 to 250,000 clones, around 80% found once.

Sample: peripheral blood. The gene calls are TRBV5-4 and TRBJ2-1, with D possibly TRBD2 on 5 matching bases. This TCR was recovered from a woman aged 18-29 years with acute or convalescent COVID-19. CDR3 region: CASSLGGWSVNEQFF. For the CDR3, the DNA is TGTGCCAGCAGCTTGGGAGGGTGGTCCGTCAATGAGCAGTTCTTC. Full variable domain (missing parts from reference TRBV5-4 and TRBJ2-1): ETGVTQSPTHLIKTRGQQVTLRCSSQSGHNTVSWYQQALGQGPQFIFQYYREEENGRGNFPPRFSGLQFPNYSSELNVNALELDDSALYLCASSLGGWSVNEQFFGPGTRLTVL.